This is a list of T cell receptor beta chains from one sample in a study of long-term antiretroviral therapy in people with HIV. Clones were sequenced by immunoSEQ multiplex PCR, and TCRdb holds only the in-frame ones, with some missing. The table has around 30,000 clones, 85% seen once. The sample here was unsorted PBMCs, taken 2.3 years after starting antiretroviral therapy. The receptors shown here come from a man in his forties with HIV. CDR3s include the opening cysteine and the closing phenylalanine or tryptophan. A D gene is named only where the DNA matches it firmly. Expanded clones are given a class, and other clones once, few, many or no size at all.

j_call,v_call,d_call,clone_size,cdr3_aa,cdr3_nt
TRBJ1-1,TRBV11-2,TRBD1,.,CASSLNRGGWGNTEAFF,TGTGCCAGCAGCTTAAACAGGGGAGGGTGGGGAAACACTGAAGCTTTCTTT
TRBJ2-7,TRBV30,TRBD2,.,CAWSTGDYLYEQYF,TGTGCCTGGAGTACCGGGGACTACCTCTACGAGCAGTACTTC
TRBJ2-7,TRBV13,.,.,CASRNGTPPYEQYF,TGTGCCAGCAGAAATGGGACGCCGCCCTACGAGCAGTACTTC
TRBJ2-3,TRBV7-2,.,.,CASSPPGTATLLTDTQYF,TGTGCCAGCAGCCCCCCTGGGACTGCCACTCTCCTCACAGATACGCAGTATTTT
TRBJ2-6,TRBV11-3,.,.,CASSLDQGSGANVLTF,TGTGCCAGCAGCTTAGATCAGGGTTCTGGGGCCAACGTCCTGACTTTC
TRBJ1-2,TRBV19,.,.,CASSMDRGLPPYGYTF,TGTGCCAGTAGTATGGATAGGGGCCTCCCCCCCTATGGCTACACCTTC
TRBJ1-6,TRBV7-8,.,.,CASSSTLSSYNSPLHF,TGTGCCAGCAGCTCCACACTGAGCTCCTATAATTCACCCCTCCACTTT
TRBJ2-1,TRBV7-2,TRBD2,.,CASSLVGTSGYNEQFF,TGTGCCAGCAGCTTAGTCGGGACTAGCGGCTACAATGAGCAGTTCTTC
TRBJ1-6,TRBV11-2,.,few,CASSLAFDNSPLHF,TGTGCCAGCAGCTTAGCATTCGATAATTCACCCCTCCACTTT
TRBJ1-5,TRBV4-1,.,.,CASSQEVWGGGPKPQHF,TGCGCCAGCAGCCAAGAAGTTTGGGGTGGGGGCCCAAAGCCCCAGCATTTT
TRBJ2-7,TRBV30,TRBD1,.,CAWSQGVGSYEQYF,TGTGCCTGGAGTCAGGGGGTAGGCTCCTACGAGCAGTACTTC
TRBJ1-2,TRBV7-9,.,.,CASDRANYGYTF,TGTGCCAGCGACAGAGCTAACTATGGCTACACCTTC
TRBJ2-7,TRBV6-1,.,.,CASSLRDSYEQYF,TGTGCCAGCAGTTTGCGGGACTCCTACGAGCAGTACTTC
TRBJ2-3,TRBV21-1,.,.,CASTLCGSGGTDTQYF,TGTGCCAGCACCCTCTGTGGTAGCGGGGGGACAGATACGCAGTATTTT
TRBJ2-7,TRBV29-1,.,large,CSVEAGTYEQYF,TGCAGCGTTGAAGCCGGGACCTACGAGCAGTACTTC
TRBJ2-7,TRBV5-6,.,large,CASSSDPGVYEQYF,TGTGCCAGCAGCTCTGACCCTGGGGTATACGAGCAGTACTTC
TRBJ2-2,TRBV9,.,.,CASSQNPQMTGTNTGELFF,TGTGCCAGCAGCCAAAACCCACAAATGACTGGTACGAACACCGGGGAGCTGTTTTTT
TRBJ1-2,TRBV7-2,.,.,CASSPLTNSFGGYTF,TGTGCCAGCAGCCCCTTGACTAACTCCTTCGGGGGCTACACCTTC
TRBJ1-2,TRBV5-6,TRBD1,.,CASSLVGTERGGYTF,TGTGCCAGCAGCTTGGTAGGGACAGAGAGAGGTGGCTACACCTTC
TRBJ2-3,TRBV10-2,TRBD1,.,CASSRPVGQGLPYTDTQYF,TGCGCCAGCAGTCGCCCGGTAGGACAGGGTCTACCTTACACAGATACGCAGTATTTT
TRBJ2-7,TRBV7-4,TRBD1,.,CASSLRDRGPSYEQYF,TGTGCCAGCAGCTTAAGGGACAGAGGGCCCTCCTACGAGCAGTACTTC
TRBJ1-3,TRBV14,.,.,CASALGGDYSGNTIYF,TGTGCCAGCGCACTCGGAGGGGATTACTCTGGAAACACCATATATTTT
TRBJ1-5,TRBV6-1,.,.,CASSEAGLSNQPQHF,TGTGCCAGCAGTGAAGCCGGACTGAGCAATCAGCCCCAGCATTTT
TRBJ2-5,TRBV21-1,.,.,CASSKGAEGGKTQYF,TGTGCCAGCAGCAAAGGGGCCGAAGGAGGGAAGACCCAGTACTTC
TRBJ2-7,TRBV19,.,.,CASGNLYEQYF,TGTGCCAGTGGAAATCTCTACGAGCAGTACTTC
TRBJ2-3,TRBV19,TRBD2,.,CASSIGTSGSTDTQYF,TGTGCCAGTAGTATAGGTACTAGCGGTAGCACAGATACGCAGTATTTT
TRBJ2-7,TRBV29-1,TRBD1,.,CSVIKGTGVYEQYF,TGCAGCGTTATCAAGGGGACAGGGGTCTACGAGCAGTACTTC
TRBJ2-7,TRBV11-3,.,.,CASSQYEEQYF,TGTGCCAGCAGCCAATACGAGGAGCAGTACTTC
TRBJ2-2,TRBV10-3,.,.,CAISETRDAGELFF,TGTGCCATCAGTGAAACTAGGGACGCCGGGGAGCTGTTTTTT
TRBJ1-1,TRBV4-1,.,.,CASSPRVWNTEAFF,TGCGCCAGCAGCCCGCGCGTCTGGAACACTGAAGCTTTCTTT
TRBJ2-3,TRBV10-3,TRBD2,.,CAISGLRASGRSTDTQYF,TGTGCCATCAGTGGCCTTCGGGCTAGCGGGAGGAGCACAGATACGCAGTATTTT
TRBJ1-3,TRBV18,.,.,CASSLNTGTQGNTIYF,TGTGCCAGCTCACTTAATACCGGGACCCAAGGAAACACCATATATTTT
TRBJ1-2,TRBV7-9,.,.,CASSLGAGWFHGYTF,TGTGCCAGCAGCTTAGGCGCAGGGTGGTTTCATGGCTACACCTTC
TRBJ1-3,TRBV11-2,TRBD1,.,CASSSKTRGQGNTIYF,TGTGCCAGCAGCTCTAAGACCAGGGGGCAGGGAAACACCATATATTTT
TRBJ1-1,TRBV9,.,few,CASSVAATLNTEAFF,TGTGCCAGCAGCGTAGCGGCGACTTTGAACACTGAAGCTTTCTTT
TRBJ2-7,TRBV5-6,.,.,CASSPQYGSSYEQYF,TGTGCCAGCAGCCCCCAGTACGGCAGCTCCTACGAGCAGTACTTC
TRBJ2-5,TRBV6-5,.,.,CASSYGTIQETQYF,TGTGCCAGCAGTTACGGGACGATCCAAGAGACCCAGTACTTC
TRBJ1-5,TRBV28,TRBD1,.,CASSLMAGTGGLRQPQHF,TGTGCCAGCAGTTTAATGGCCGGGACAGGGGGCTTGAGACAGCCCCAGCATTTT
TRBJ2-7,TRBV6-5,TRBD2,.,CASSYLDTGGTEQYF,TGTGCCAGCAGTTACCTCGATACGGGAGGAACCGAGCAGTACTTC
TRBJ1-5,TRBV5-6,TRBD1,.,CASSLGQGINQPQHF,TGTGCCAGCAGCTTGGGACAGGGGATCAATCAGCCCCAGCATTTT
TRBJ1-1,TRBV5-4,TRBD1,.,CASSRGTGGRSTEAFF,TGTGCCAGCAGCCGAGGGACAGGGGGCAGGAGCACTGAAGCTTTCTTT